The source of this T cell receptor (beta chain) is a study of T-cell reconstitution after alpha-beta-depleted transplantation in children. Only a few counts were recorded for this clonotype. V shed 6 bases, J shed 7 bases, and the junction held 13 bases outside the gene matches. This CDR3 contains 14 residues. CDR1 and CDR2 from the germline V gene are DFQATT and SNEGSKA (reference sequence). Unique molecular identifiers were built into the TCRbeta library. TCRdb recomputed calls from the PCR reads with MiXCR, one row per CDR3 protein. Of 250,000 to 400,000 distinct CDR3 sequences in the sample, around 25% were seen once.

The TCR sequence derives from a male patient under 18 who had a stem cell transplant for acute lymphoblastic leukemia, so the T cells may come from the graft donor. Sequencing was performed on PBMCs, mostly from graft donor cells, taken 180 days after TCRalphabeta/CD19-depleted stem cell transplant. J is TRBJ1-1 and V is TRBV20-1; 8 nucleotides line up with TRBD1. The CDR3 is CSARQDRVSNEAFF. CDR3 sequence (DNA): TGCAGTGCCCGTCAGGACAGGGTCTCGAATGAAGCTTTCTTT.